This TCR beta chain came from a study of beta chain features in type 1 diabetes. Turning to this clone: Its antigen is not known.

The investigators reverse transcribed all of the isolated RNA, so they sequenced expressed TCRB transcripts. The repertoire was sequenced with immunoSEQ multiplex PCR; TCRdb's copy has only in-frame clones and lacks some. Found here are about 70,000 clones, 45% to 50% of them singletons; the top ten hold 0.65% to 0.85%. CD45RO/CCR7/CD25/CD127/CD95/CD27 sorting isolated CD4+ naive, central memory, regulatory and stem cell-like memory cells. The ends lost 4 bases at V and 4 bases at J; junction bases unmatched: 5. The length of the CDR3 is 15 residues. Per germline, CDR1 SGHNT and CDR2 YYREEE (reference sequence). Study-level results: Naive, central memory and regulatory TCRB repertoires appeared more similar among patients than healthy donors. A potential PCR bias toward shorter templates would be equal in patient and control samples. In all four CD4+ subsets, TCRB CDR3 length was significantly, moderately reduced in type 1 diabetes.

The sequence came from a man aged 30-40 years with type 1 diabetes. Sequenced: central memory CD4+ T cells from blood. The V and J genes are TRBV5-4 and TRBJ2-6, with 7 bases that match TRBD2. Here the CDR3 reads CASSGGGLGANVLTF. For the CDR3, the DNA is TGTGCCAGCAGCGGGGGGGGGTTGGGGGCCAACGTCCTGACTTTC.